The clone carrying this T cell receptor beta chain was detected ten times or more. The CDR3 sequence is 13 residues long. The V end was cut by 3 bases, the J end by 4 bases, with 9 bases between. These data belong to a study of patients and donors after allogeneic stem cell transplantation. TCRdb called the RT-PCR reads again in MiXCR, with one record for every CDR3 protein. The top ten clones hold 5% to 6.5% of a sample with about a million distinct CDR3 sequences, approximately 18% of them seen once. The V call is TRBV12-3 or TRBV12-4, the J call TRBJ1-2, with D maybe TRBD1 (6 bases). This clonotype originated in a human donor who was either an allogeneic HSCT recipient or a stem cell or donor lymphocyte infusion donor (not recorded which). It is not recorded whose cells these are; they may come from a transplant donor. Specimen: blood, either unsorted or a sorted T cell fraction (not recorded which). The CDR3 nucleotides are TGTGCCAGCAGTTTCCAGGGGAGCTATGGCTACACCTTC. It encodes CASSFQGSYGYTF.